This TCR beta chain was recorded in a study of identical twins. Study-wide results and caveats: The study found weaker excess twin sharing in beta out-of-frame sequences. Memory repertoires showed no such pattern, whereas abundant cord blood beta clonotypes carried fewer insertions.

This CDR3 region has 21 residues. Germline-derived CDR1 and CDR2 are MGHDK and SYGVNS. V was cut by 4 bases and J by 0 bases, with 29 bases left in between. TCRdb redid the calling of the 5' RACE reads with MiXCR, one entry per CDR3 protein. The data contain about 300,000 distinct CDR3 sequences, approximately 13% of them singletons. Concerning this clonotype: The antigen remains undetermined.

The sample was also linked to a second study, of yellow fever vaccine responses in identical twins.

Sequencing used CD8+ T cells sorted from blood. The rearrangement joins TRBV25-1 to TRBJ2-3, with D tentatively TRBD1 (6 bases). The TCR originated in a woman aged 18-35 years in good health. CDR3 sequence reads: CASSAASRHPGQGISTDTQYF. The CDR3 DNA reads TGTGCCAGCAGTGCCGCTAGTCGTCATCCGGGACAAGGAATAAGCACAGATACGCAGTATTTT.